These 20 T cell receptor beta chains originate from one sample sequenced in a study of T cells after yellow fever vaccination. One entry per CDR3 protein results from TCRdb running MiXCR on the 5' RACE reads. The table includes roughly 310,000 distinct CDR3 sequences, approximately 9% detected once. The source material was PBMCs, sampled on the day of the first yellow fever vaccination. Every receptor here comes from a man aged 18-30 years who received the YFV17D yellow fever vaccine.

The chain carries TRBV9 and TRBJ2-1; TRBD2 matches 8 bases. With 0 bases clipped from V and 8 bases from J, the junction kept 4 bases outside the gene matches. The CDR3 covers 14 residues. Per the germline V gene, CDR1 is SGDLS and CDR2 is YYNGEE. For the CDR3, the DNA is TGTGCCAGCAGCGTAGGACTAGCGAGCGATGAGCAGTTCTTC. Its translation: CASSVGLASDEQFF.

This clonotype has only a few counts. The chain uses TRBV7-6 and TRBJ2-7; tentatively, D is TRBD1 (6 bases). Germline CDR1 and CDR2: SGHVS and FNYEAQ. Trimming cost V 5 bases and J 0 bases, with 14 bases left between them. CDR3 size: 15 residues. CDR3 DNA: TGTGCCAGCAGCGAGCAAGGGGGATCCTCCTACGAGCAGTACTTC. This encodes CASSEQGGSSYEQYF.

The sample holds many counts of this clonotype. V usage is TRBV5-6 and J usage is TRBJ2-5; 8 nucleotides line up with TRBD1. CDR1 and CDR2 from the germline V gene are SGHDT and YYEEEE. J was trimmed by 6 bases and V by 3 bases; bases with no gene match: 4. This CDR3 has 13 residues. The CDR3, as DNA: TGTGCCAGCAGCTACGACAGGGGACAGACCCAGTACTTC. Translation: CASSYDRGQTQYF.

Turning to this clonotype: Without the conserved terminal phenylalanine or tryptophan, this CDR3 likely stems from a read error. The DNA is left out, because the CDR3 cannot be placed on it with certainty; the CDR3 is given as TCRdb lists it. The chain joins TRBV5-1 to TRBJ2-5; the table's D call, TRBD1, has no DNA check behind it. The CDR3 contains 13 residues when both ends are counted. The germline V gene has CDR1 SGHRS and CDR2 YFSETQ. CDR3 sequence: CASSPDRGRKTQP.

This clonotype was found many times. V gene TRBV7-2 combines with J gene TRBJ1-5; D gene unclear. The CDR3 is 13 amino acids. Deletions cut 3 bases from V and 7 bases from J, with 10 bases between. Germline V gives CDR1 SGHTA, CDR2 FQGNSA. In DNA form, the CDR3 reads TGTGCCAGCAGCTTCACGGTTTGGCAGCCCCAGCATTTT. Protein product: CASSFTVWQPQHF.

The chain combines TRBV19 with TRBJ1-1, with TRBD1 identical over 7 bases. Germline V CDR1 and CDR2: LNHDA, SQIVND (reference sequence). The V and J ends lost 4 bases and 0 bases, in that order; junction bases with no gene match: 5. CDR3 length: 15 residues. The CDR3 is CASSSSTGVNTEAFF. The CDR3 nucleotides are TGTGCCAGTAGTAGCTCCACAGGGGTGAACACTGAAGCTTTCTTT.

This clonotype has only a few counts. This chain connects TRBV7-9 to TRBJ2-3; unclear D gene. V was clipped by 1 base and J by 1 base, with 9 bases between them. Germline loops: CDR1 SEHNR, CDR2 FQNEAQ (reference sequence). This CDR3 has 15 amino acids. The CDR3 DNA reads TGTGCCAGCAGCTTAGAGGGTGTCGGCACAGATACGCAGTATTTT. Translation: CASSLEGVGTDTQYF.

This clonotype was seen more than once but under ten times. The CDR3 protein is CASSPMTDQPQHF. CDR3 in DNA: TGTGCCAGCAGTCCAATGACTGATCAGCCCCAGCATTTT. The chain recombines TRBV7-9 with TRBJ1-5; D gene uncertain. Trimming removed 6 bases at V and 5 bases at J, with 11 bases between. The germline CDR1 and CDR2 sequences are SEHNR and FQNEAQ (reference sequence). The CDR3 is 13 amino acids.

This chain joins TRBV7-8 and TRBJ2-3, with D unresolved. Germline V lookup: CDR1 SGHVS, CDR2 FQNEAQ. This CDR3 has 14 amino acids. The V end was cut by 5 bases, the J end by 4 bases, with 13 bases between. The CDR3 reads CASSHSYFADTQYF. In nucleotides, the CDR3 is TGTGCCAGCAGCCATTCCTATTTTGCAGATACGCAGTATTTT.

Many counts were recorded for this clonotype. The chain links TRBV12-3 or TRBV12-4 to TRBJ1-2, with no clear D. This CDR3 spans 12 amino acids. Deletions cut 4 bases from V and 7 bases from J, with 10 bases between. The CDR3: CASSSRVGGYTF. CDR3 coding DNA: TGTGCCAGCAGTTCCCGAGTTGGTGGCTACACCTTC.

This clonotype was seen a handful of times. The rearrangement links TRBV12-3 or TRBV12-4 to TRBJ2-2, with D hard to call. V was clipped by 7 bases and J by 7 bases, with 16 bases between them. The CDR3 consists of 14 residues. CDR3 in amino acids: CASIISPPIGELFF. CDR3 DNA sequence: TGTGCCAGCATCATAAGCCCCCCCATCGGGGAGCTGTTTTTT.

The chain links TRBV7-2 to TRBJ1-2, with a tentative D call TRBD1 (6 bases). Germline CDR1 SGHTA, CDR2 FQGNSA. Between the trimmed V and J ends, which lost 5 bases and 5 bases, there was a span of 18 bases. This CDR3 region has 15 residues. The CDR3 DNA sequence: TGTGCCAGCAGCAAACGGGCAGGGGCGGGGTATGGCTACACCTTC. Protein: CASSKRAGAGYGYTF.

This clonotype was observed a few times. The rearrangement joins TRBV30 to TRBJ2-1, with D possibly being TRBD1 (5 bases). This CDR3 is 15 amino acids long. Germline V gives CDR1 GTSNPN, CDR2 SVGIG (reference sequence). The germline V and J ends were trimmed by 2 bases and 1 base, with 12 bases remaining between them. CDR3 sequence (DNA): TGTGCCTGGAGTTTAGAGACAGCGTCCTACAATGAGCAGTTCTTC. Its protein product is CAWSLETASYNEQFF.

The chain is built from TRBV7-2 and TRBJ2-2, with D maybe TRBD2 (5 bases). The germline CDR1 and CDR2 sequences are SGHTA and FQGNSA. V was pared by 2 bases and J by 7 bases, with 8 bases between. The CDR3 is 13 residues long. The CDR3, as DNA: TGTGCCAGCAGCTTAAACGGAGGCGGGGAGCTGTTTTTT. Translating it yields CASSLNGGGELFF.

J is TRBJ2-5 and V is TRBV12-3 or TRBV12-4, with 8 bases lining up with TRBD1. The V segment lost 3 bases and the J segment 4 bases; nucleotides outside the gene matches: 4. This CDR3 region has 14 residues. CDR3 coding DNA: TGTGCCAGCAGTTTGGGACAGGCCCCAGAGACCCAGTACTTC. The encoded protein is CASSLGQAPETQYF.

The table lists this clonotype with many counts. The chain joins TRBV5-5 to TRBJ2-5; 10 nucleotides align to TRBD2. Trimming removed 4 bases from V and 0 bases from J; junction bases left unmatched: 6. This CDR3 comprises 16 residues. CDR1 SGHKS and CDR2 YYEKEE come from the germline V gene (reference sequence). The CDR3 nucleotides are TGTGCCAGCAGCAGAGGACTAGCGGCAAACCAAGAGACCCAGTACTTC. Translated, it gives CASSRGLAANQETQYF.

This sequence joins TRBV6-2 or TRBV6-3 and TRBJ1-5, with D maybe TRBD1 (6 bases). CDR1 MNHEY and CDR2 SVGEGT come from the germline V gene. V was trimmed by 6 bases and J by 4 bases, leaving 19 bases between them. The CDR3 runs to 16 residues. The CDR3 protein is CASRGVRGPLNQPQHF. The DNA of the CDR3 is TGTGCCAGCAGGGGCGTCCGGGGGCCTTTGAATCAGCCCCAGCATTTT.

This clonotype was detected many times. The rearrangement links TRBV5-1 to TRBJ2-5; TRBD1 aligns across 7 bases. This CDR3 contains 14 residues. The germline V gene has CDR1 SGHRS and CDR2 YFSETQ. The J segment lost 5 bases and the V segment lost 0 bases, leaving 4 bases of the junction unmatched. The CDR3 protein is CASSLGQGGETQYF. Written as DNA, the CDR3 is TGCGCCAGCAGCTTGGGACAGGGCGGGGAGACCCAGTACTTC.

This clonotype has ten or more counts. The CDR3 region has the DNA TGTGCCAGCAGCTCTCAGGGTTCTGCTTACGAGCAGTACTTC. This sequence encodes CASSSQGSAYEQYF. V gene TRBV7-2 combines with J gene TRBJ2-7; D perhaps matches TRBD1 (5 bases). The CDR3 sequence is 14 residues long. The germline CDR1 and CDR2 sequences are SGHTA and FQGNSA. V was cut by 4 bases and J by 4 bases, with 14 bases left in between.

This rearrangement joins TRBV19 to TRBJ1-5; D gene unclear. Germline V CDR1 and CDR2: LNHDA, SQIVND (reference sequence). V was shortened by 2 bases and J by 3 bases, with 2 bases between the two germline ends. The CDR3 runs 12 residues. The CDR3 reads CASSIPNQPQHF. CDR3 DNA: TGTGCCAGTAGTATACCCAATCAGCCCCAGCATTTT.